The clone carrying this TCR beta chain appeared a few times. Its antigen is unknown. The data belong to a study of blood T cells in healthy people across ages. Findings and caveats of the study: When one million T cells were used, diversity estimates were thought to be underestimates. Across samples, TCR beta diversity tracked strongly with naive T cell percentage.

With a J-beta primer mix and a sample-barcoded 5' primer, a second PCR ran about 6 to 11 cycles. TCRdb used MiXCR to reprocess the 5' RACE reads, holding one entry per CDR3 protein. This sample carries roughly 410,000 distinct CDR3 sequences, over 45% of them seen once, and the ten largest clones take 50% to 65%. The sequence came from a man aged 55 to 70 in good health. The specimen sequenced was blood.

CDR3 DNA sequence: TGCGCCAGCAACAGCGGACCTAGCACAGATACGCAGTATTTT. This codes for CASNSGPSTDTQYF. This chain joins TRBV5-1 and TRBJ2-3; D possibly corresponds to TRBD2 (5 bases). Germline values: CDR1 SGHRS, CDR2 YFSETQ. With 6 bases removed from V and 0 bases from J, the gap between germline ends came to 11 bases. This CDR3 region has 14 residues.